This T cell receptor (beta chain) was identified in a study of blood T cell repertoires in COVID-19 (dated by TCRdb to the early 2020s). Background on the whole study: The collaborator samples originated in the United States, Italy and Spain and spanned the acute and convalescent phases of COVID-19. A freely available public database, intended as a resource for researchers studying the immune response to SARS-CoV-2, is where the repertoires were released. The material from the prospective study consisted of cDNA or gDNA derived from T cells, B-cell-depleted T cells, or PBMCs. Subjects who had been exposed to COVID-19, were actively infected with it, or had recovered from it provided the deeply sampled blood TCRbeta repertoires that made up the dataset. The sample metadata nearly always contained a de-identified subject ID, COVID-19 status, age in years and sex. Where available, HLA class I and class II types were taken from metadata supplied by the sample provider and were not determined by assay-based typing. The samples were drawn from the first 160 participants of the ongoing ImmuneRACE study and from more than 1,000 subjects provided by 6 global collaborators. The paper's findings and limits, for the study overall: The quantity of clinical and demographic metadata differed by source and by participant and was supplied without curation.

Note on this clone: Its antigen remains undetermined. Base qualities were left out, and no much larger clone turns up one base away.

TCRbeta CDR3 regions were amplified from genomic DNA by means of the immunoSEQ Assay, a bias-controlled multiplex PCR. From the authors' description of their analysis: Within the assay, amplification of reference gene primers was used to estimate how many nucleated cells each sample contained. To quantify the absolute abundance of each unique TCRbeta CDR3 rearrangement, sequence reads were collapsed and filtered. Productive Simpson clonality was computed per sample as the square root of Simpson's diversity index over productive rearrangements. TCRdb stores this immuneACCESS table with in-frame sequences only. Part of the clones is absent; in the studies checked, under half of the shortfall reflects unresolved V genes, and no reason is known for the rest. The V and J calls and clone size are taken from that table; D and trimming were inferred from the DNA. The sample includes about 230,000 clones, with over 80% observed a single time. The ten largest clones capture about 2.5% of the sample.

Each collaborating institution followed its own protocols to collect whole blood in K2EDTA tubes. For TCRbeta analysis, collaborator samples were shipped as frozen whole blood, as isolated PBMCs, or as DNA extracted from either sample type. CDR1 and CDR2 are drawn from the germline V gene (reference sequence): LGHDT, YNNKEL. Taken from cysteine to phenylalanine, the CDR3 has 14 residues. Only the CDR3 part of the read is kept: 42 bases, read in frame from the first base. Ends trimmed: V by 1 base, J by 9 bases; bases unmatched to a gene: 2. The sample comprised peripheral blood. This chain is built from TRBV3-1 (or the pseudogene TRBV3-2) and TRBJ1-6; 8 nucleotides in the junction match TRBD1. The receptor was isolated from a woman aged 70 to 79 with active or convalescent COVID-19. The bases read TGTGCCAGCAGCCAAGGACAGGGGACTTCACCCCTCCACTTT. Translated, this is CASSQGQGTSPLHF.